This TCR beta chain appears in the sequencing data of a study of control samples from healthy donors and cancer patients. The data were produced by immunoSEQ multiplex PCR, yet TCRdb's version contains in-frame clones alone and is incomplete. Of more than 95,000 clones in the sample, about nine tenths were seen once. V lost 2 bases, J lost 13 bases, and 9 bases stayed unmatched. The V gene's germline CDR1 is SGHDN and CDR2 FVKESK. The CDR3 extends over 15 amino acids. This clone was observed a handful of times. The V gene is TRBV14, the J gene TRBJ1-6; 9 nucleotides match TRBD1. Material: blood. The sequence was collected from a man aged 35 to 55 in good health. The CDR3 spells CASSQSGTGKAPLHF. CDR3 in DNA: TGTGCCAGCAGCCAATCCGGGACAGGGAAAGCGCCCCTCCACTTT.